Following are 16 T cell receptor beta chains from one sample sequenced in a study of vaccination effects on CD4 cells after COVID-19. ViraFEST used viral peptide pools to expand antigen-specific CD4+ T cells before sequencing. The authors isolated CD4+ T cells after around nine days of culture. Each participant received a vaccine that was either BNT162b2 or mRNA-1273, given as two doses. The table came from immunoSEQ multiplex PCR; TCRdb's copy has only in-frame clones and leaves some out. The sample yields tens of thousands of clones, around 74% seen once. No cognate antigen is known for these TCRs. The material was CD4+ T cells from PBMCs cultured with HCoV-OC43 spike peptides, obtained after COVID-19 vaccination. As to subset: HCoV-OC43 spike overlapping peptide pool stimulation. Source of these receptors: a human donor who received a COVID-19 vaccine.

The V call is TRBV25-1, the J call TRBJ1-2, with D perhaps TRBD1 (5 bases). Trimming left V 4 bases short and J 4 bases short, with 10 bases between. The CDR3 is 13 amino acids. Germline assignment: CDR1 MGHDK and CDR2 SYGVNS. The CDR3 DNA reads as TGTGCCAGCAGTGCGACAGAGGGCTATGGCTACACCTTC. Translating it yields CASSATEGYGYTF.

This chain connects TRBV5-1 to TRBJ1-1, with D hard to call. The V gene's germline CDR1 is SGHRS and CDR2 YFSETQ. The CDR3 sequence is 16 residues long. V was clipped by 7 bases and J by 7 bases, with 26 bases between them. In DNA form, the CDR3 reads TGCGCCAGCCGCCTTGGGTGGTTGGGTGGGCGTGGTGAAGCTTTCTTT. This sequence encodes CASRLGWLGGRGEAFF.

The rearrangement joins TRBV5-1 to TRBJ1-3, with 7 bases that match TRBD1. The CDR3 is 14 amino acids. Germline V gene lookup returns CDR1 SGHRS and CDR2 YFSETQ. Trimming cost V 5 bases and J 6 bases; bases outside gene matches: 8. CDR3 nucleotides: TGCGCCAGCAGTAAGGGACAGACAGAAAACACCATATATTTT. Protein sequence: CASSKGQTENTIYF.

This sequence joins TRBV2 and TRBJ2-7; D unclear. The V end lost 6 bases, the J end lost 3 bases, and 12 bases lay between the germline ends. The CDR3 length is 13 residues. Per germline, CDR1 SNHLY and CDR2 FYNNEI. This CDR3 is CASRPGGFYEQYF. In nucleotides, the CDR3 is TGTGCCAGCAGACCTGGCGGTTTCTACGAGCAGTACTTC.

The chain employs TRBV12-5 and TRBJ2-2; perhaps D is TRBD1 or TRBD2 (5 bases each). The CDR3 runs to 16 residues. Trimming shortened V by 4 bases and J by 6 bases, and 18 bases separated the two germline ends. From germline, CDR1 is LGHNT and CDR2 FRNRAP. CDR3 sequence: CASGWNLLVGAGELFF. The CDR3 DNA reads TGTGCTAGTGGTTGGAACCTTCTGGTGGGGGCCGGGGAGCTGTTTTTT.

The chain links TRBV7-6 to TRBJ2-1; the match to TRBD2 covers 7 bases. Trimming removed 5 bases from V and 1 base from J; junction bases left unmatched: 8. Germline CDR1 reads SGHVS; CDR2 reads FNYEAQ. The CDR3 runs to 16 residues. The CDR3 nucleotides are TGTGCCAGCAGCCTTACTAGCGTATTATCCTACAATGAGCAGTTCTTC. Its translation is CASSLTSVLSYNEQFF.

J is TRBJ1-2 and V is TRBV9; tentative D call: TRBD1 (6 bases). Germline assignment: CDR1 SGDLS and CDR2 YYNGEE. The CDR3 is 15 amino acids. Trimming stripped 0 bases from V and 4 bases from J, with 13 bases between. The CDR3 DNA reads TGTGCCAGCAGCGTAGCTTGGGGCAGGGGCTATGGCTACACCTTC. Its protein is CASSVAWGRGYGYTF.

Only a few counts were recorded for this clone. The CDR3 nucleotides read TGCGCCAGCAGCCCGACAGGGGAGTTGAGGACTGAAGCTTTCTTT. Encoded protein: CASSPTGELRTEAFF. V gene TRBV5-1 combines with J gene TRBJ1-1; 8 nucleotides match TRBD1. CDR1 and CDR2 (germline): SGHRS, YFSETQ. V lost 4 bases and J lost 5; bases outside the gene matches: 10. This CDR3 comprises 15 residues.

J is TRBJ1-1 and V is TRBV7-9; possibly TRBD1 for D (5 bases). CDR3 length: 12 residues. Trimming removed 5 bases at V and 7 bases at J, with 11 bases between. CDR1 and CDR2 (germline): SEHNR, FQNEAQ (reference sequence). This CDR3 is CASSRGTGEAFF. The CDR3 DNA is TGTGCCAGCAGCCGCGGTACAGGTGAAGCTTTCTTT. The full variable domain, with the rest looked up from reference TRBV7-9 and TRBJ1-1, is DTGVSQNPRHKITKRGQNVTFRCDPISEHNRLYWYRQTLGQGPEFLTYFQNEAQLEKSRLLSDRFSAERPKGSFSTLEIQRTEQGDSAMYLCASSRGTGEAFFGQGTRLTVV.

CDR3 region: CASSLQGSTGELFF. DNA for the CDR3: TGTGCCAGCAGCTTACAGGGTTCCACCGGGGAGCTGTTTTTT. The chain uses TRBV5-5 and TRBJ2-2, with a possible D match to TRBD1 (6 bases). The CDR3 consists of 14 residues. V dropped 2 bases and J dropped 4 bases, with 9 bases sitting between them. Germline V gene sequence: CDR1 SGHKS, CDR2 YYEKEE (reference sequence).

CDR3 in amino acids: CASSLVQIKETQYF. CDR3 bases: TGTGCCAGCAGCTTGGTTCAGATAAAAGAGACCCAGTACTTC. The rearrangement links TRBV5-6 to TRBJ2-5; D is unresolved. Germline values: CDR1 SGHDT, CDR2 YYEEEE. The CDR3 spans 14 residues. Trimming removed 0 bases from V and 3 bases from J, with 9 bases in between.

V and J are TRBV3-1 (or the pseudogene TRBV3-2) and TRBJ2-2, with TRBD1 matching 7 bases. The CDR3 extends over 15 amino acids. CDR1 is LGHDT and CDR2 is YNNKEL in the germline V gene (reference sequence). The V segment lost 4 bases and the J segment 3 bases; nucleotides outside the gene matches: 5. The CDR3 loop reads CASSLTGRDTGELFF. The CDR3 DNA sequence: TGTGCCAGCAGCCTGACAGGGCGGGACACCGGGGAGCTGTTTTTT.

The chain combines TRBV2 with TRBJ1-2; no clear D. Germline V gives CDR1 SNHLY, CDR2 FYNNEI. This CDR3 comprises 14 residues. Trimming shortened V by 0 bases and J by 5 bases, and 10 bases separated the two germline ends. Written as DNA, the CDR3 is TGTGCCAGCAGTGAAGCGTCGAGCGTGTATGGCTACACCTTC. Amino acids: CASSEASSVYGYTF.

The chain couples TRBV6-5 to TRBJ2-7; D remains ambiguous. With 4 bases removed from V and 4 bases from J, the gap between germline ends came to 5 bases. This CDR3 has 11 amino acids. Germline values: CDR1 MNHEY, CDR2 SVGAGI. CDR3 sequence reads: CASSFQYEQYF. The CDR3 DNA sequence: TGTGCCAGCAGTTTCCAATACGAGCAGTACTTC.

The chain is built from TRBV6-2 or TRBV6-3 and TRBJ1-2, with D unresolved. The germline V gene has CDR1 MNHEY and CDR2 SVGEGT. This CDR3 contains 12 residues. V was trimmed by 5 bases and J by 8 bases, leaving 12 bases between them. CDR3 loop: CASSPSGRGYTF. The CDR3 DNA reads TGTGCCAGCAGTCCGTCCGGCCGAGGCTACACCTTC.

This clone showed up just once. V usage is TRBV7-8 and J usage is TRBJ1-4; 7 bases map to TRBD1. CDR3 size: 15 residues. The J segment lost 10 bases and the V segment lost 5 bases, leaving 13 bases of the junction unmatched. CDR1 is SGHVS and CDR2 is FQNEAQ in the germline V gene. CDR3 in amino acids: CASSLDRAVFGKLFF. For the CDR3, the DNA is TGTGCCAGCAGCCTAGACAGGGCAGTGTTCGGAAAACTGTTTTTT.